These 25 T cell receptor beta chains were sequenced from one sample in a study of cytomegalovirus exposure and HLA in healthy donors. The PCR had 60 Vbeta and 13 Jbeta primers. The assay was immunoSEQ multiplex PCR, and TCRdb's table has in-frame clones only and misses some. The sample records about 150,000 clones, 82% being singletons. Sequenced material: PBMCs. Receptors originate from a woman aged 45-59 years in good health and CMV-seropositive.

The chain links TRBV5-1 to TRBJ2-1; TRBD1 agrees at 8 bases. V trimming: 0 bases; J trimming: 5 bases; junction bases outside the gene matches: 4. The CDR3 runs to 15 residues. The germline V gene has CDR1 SGHRS and CDR2 YFSETQ. The CDR3 loop reads CASSLVTGVNNEQFF. The DNA of the CDR3 is TGCGCCAGCAGCTTGGTGACAGGGGTTAACAATGAGCAGTTCTTC.

This sequence joins TRBV28 and TRBJ1-2; 7 bases are shared with TRBD1. The CDR3 sequence is 14 residues long. V trimming: 7 bases; J trimming: 6 bases; junction bases outside the gene matches: 11. CDR1 is MDHEN, CDR2 SYDVKM, per germline. CDR3 sequence (DNA): TGTGCCAGCAATCACCTCGGACAGGCGGATGGCTACACCTTC. Its translation: CASNHLGQADGYTF.

This chain connects TRBV19 to TRBJ1-5; TRBD1 aligns across 9 bases. Germline V lookup: CDR1 LNHDA, CDR2 SQIVND (reference sequence). J gave up 4 bases and V 5 bases, and 6 bases lay outside the gene matches. This CDR3 contains 15 residues. DNA of the CDR3: TGTGCCAGTAGTCTCACAGGGGGCCAAAATCAGCCCCAGCATTTT. This gives the protein CASSLTGGQNQPQHF.

V is TRBV5-1 and J is TRBJ2-2; D perhaps matches TRBD1 (5 bases). CDR3 size: 18 residues. The V gene's germline CDR1 is SGHRS and CDR2 YFSETQ. Trimming shortened V by 0 bases and J by 1 base, and 16 bases separated the two germline ends. The CDR3 DNA is TGCGCCAGCAGCTTGGGGGGCTATAAGACCGGGAACACCGGGGAGCTGTTTTTT. Translation gives CASSLGGYKTGNTGELFF.

This CDR3 reads CASSQEGSSGNTIYF. The DNA of the CDR3 is TGCGCCAGCAGCCAAGAGGGGAGCTCTGGAAACACCATATATTTT. The V gene is TRBV4-3, the J gene TRBJ1-3; unclear D gene. The ends were cut back, 0 bases at V and 0 bases at J, with 6 bases in the middle. The CDR3 covers 15 residues. The germline V gene has CDR1 LGHNA and CDR2 YSLEER.

The chain links TRBV19 to TRBJ2-4, with a possible D match to TRBD1 (6 bases). The CDR3 spans 18 residues. Germline V gene sequence: CDR1 LNHDA, CDR2 SQIVND (reference sequence). Trimming pared 4 bases from V and 0 bases from J, leaving 19 bases between. The CDR3 DNA reads TGTGCCAGTAGTAAGCAGGGGAGAGGGGATCTAGCCAAAAACATTCAGTACTTC. It specifies CASSKQGRGDLAKNIQYF.

The V gene is TRBV10-1, the J gene TRBJ2-2; tentatively, D is TRBD1 (6 bases). This CDR3 region has 16 residues. Trimming pared 2 bases from V and 1 base from J, leaving 11 bases between. Germline values: CDR1 WNHNN, CDR2 SYGVQD (reference sequence). DNA of the CDR3: TGCGCCAGCAGTGAGGACAGGACTTTGAACACCGGGGAGCTGTTTTTT. Its translation: CASSEDRTLNTGELFF.

The rearrangement joins TRBV27 to TRBJ2-5; 7 nucleotides match TRBD1. Germline trimming cut 4 bases from V and 11 bases from J; bases unmatched to any gene: 10. From germline, CDR1 is MNHEY and CDR2 SMNVEV (reference sequence). This CDR3 contains 13 residues. The DNA of the CDR3 is TGTGCCAGCAGTTCCGGGACAGTGGACCTGCAGTACTTC. Encoded protein: CASSSGTVDLQYF.

The rearrangement links TRBV5-1 to TRBJ2-3; unclear D gene. Looked up from germline, CDR1 is SGHRS and CDR2 is YFSETQ. The CDR3 contains 13 residues. Trimming took 0 bases from V and 4 from J, leaving 6 bases between them. The CDR3 DNA follows: TGCGCCAGCAGCTTGGCCAGCGCAGATACGCAGTATTTT. Amino acids: CASSLASADTQYF.

The J gene is TRBJ2-7, the V gene TRBV28; the match to TRBD1 covers 7 bases. V lost 8 bases and J lost 3; bases outside the gene matches: 4. This CDR3 is 12 amino acids long. Germline V gene sequence: CDR1 MDHEN, CDR2 SYDVKM. The CDR3 is CASGRDSYEQYF. The CDR3, as DNA: TGTGCCAGCGGACGGGACAGCTACGAGCAGTACTTC.

V and J are TRBV6-1 and TRBJ1-2, with TRBD1 as a possible D gene (6 bases). The CDR3 sequence is 15 residues long. The V end lost 0 bases, the J end lost 8 bases, and 16 bases lay between the germline ends. CDR1 MNHNS and CDR2 SASEGT come from the germline V gene. The CDR3 region is CASSEAGGGFRGYTF. CDR3 DNA: TGTGCCAGCAGTGAAGCGGGAGGGGGATTCCGGGGCTACACCTTC.

The genes are TRBV29-1 and TRBJ2-7; D is undetermined. Germline V gives CDR1 SQVTM, CDR2 ANQGSEA. Trimming took 5 bases from V and 5 from J, leaving 7 bases between them. CDR3 length equals 10 residues. Written as DNA, the CDR3 is TGCAGCGTTAATGGGCACGAGCAGTACTTC. This encodes CSVNGHEQYF.

This clone was seen only once. The chain links TRBV7-2 to TRBJ2-3, with a tentative D call TRBD1 (5 bases). The ends were cut back, 2 bases at V and 0 bases at J, with 18 bases in the middle. The length of the CDR3 is 18 residues. CDR1 and CDR2 (germline): SGHTA, FQGNSA. CDR3 in DNA: TGTGCCAGCAGCTTAAGACAGATAGCAAGTTTTAGCACAGATACGCAGTATTTT. It encodes CASSLRQIASFSTDTQYF.

The V call is TRBV7-9, the J call TRBJ2-1; weak D call: TRBD1 (5 bases). Trimming cost V 4 bases and J 2 bases, with 15 bases left between them. Germline CDR1 SEHNR, CDR2 FQNEAQ (reference sequence). The CDR3 is made up of 16 amino acids. This CDR3 is CASSSIRTRPYNEQFF. CDR3 DNA: TGTGCCAGCAGCTCGATTCGGACAAGACCCTACAATGAGCAGTTCTTC.

V is TRBV13 and J is TRBJ2-7, with TRBD2 identical over 9 bases. There are 15 residues in the CDR3. The germline V gene encodes CDR1 PRHDT and CDR2 FYEKMQ (reference sequence). Trimming removed 1 base from V and 5 bases from J; junction bases left unmatched: 6. In DNA, the CDR3 is TGTGCCAGCAGCTTAGCGGGGCGGGGGGGCAACGAGCAGTACTTC. Its translation is CASSLAGRGGNEQYF.

J is TRBJ2-6 and V is TRBV29-1; TRBD1 matches 7 bases. Germline CDR1 and CDR2: SQVTM and ANQGSEA. The CDR3 covers 12 residues. The junction had 4 bases not matched to a gene; V was cut back by 6 bases and J by 8 bases. CDR3 region: CSVETGTNVLTF. As DNA, the CDR3 is TGCAGCGTAGAGACAGGGACCAACGTCCTGACTTTC.

A remark on this clone: The junction departs from germline at one end; a sequencing error may be responsible. This chain uses TRBV6-1 with TRBJ1-5; D is ambiguous. The CDR3 covers 19 residues. Germline V gene data show CDR1 as MNHNS and CDR2 as SASEGT. The CDR3 reads CTSSEESRNLRSSNQPQHF. In DNA, the CDR3 is TGTACCAGCAGTGAAGAGTCCAGGAACCTACGATCTAGCAATCAGCCCCAGCATTTT.

J is TRBJ1-2 and V is TRBV6-1, with TRBD1 matching 11 bases. The CDR3 is 14 residues long. With 6 bases clipped from V and 3 bases from J, the junction kept 3 bases outside the gene matches. Per the germline V gene, CDR1 is MNHNS and CDR2 is SASEGT. CDR3 amino acids: CASRGQGVDYGYTF. CDR3 bases: TGTGCCAGCAGGGGACAGGGGGTCGACTATGGCTACACCTTC.

This clone was recorded only once. The rearrangement uses TRBV10-3 and TRBJ1-6; no reliable D call. CDR1 ENHRY and CDR2 SYGVKD come from the germline V gene. There are 15 residues in the CDR3. V was cut by 0 bases and J by 8 bases, with 11 bases left in between. CDR3 loop: CAISESGYGDSPLHF. For the CDR3, the DNA is TGTGCCATCAGTGAGTCCGGGTACGGAGATTCACCCCTCCACTTT.

This clone has only a few counts. The chain is built from TRBV30 and TRBJ1-2, with TRBD1 matching 9 bases. The CDR3 is made up of 15 amino acids. Germline V gene sequence: CDR1 GTSNPN, CDR2 SVGIG (reference sequence). V shed 4 bases, J shed 4 bases, and the junction held 10 bases outside the gene matches. The CDR3 region has the DNA TGTGCCTGGAAACCCGGGACAGGGATTGGCTATGGCTACACCTTC. This sequence encodes CAWKPGTGIGYGYTF.

The V gene is TRBV7-8, the J gene TRBJ1-2; 12 nucleotides line up with TRBD1. The germline gives CDR1 SGHVS, CDR2 FQNEAQ. The V gene end was trimmed by 5 bases and the J gene end by 2 bases; junction bases not matched to a gene: 3. This CDR3 region has 15 residues. The CDR3 loop is CASSLGTGGNYGYTF. The CDR3 DNA sequence: TGTGCCAGCAGCCTTGGGACAGGGGGCAACTATGGCTACACCTTC. Using reference TRBV7-8 and TRBJ1-2 for the parts outside the CDR3, the full variable domain is GAGVSQSPRYKVAKRGQDVALRCDPISGHVSLFWYQQALGQGPEFLTYFQNEAQLDKSGLPSDRFFAERPEGSVSTLKIQRTQQEDSAVYLCASSLGTGGNYGYTFGSGTRLTVV.

The chain uses TRBV5-6 and TRBJ1-6, with TRBD1 matching over 8 bases. The germline CDR1 and CDR2 sequences are SGHDT and YYEEEE. With V trimmed by 2 bases and J by 10 bases, 11 bases remained unmatched. The CDR3 extends over 16 amino acids. The DNA of the CDR3 is TGTGCCAGCAGCTTTCCCTCCGGGACAGGAGTCTCACCCCTCCACTTT. It yields the protein CASSFPSGTGVSPLHF.

The chain uses TRBV27 and TRBJ1-2; 9 bases are a match to TRBD1. J was trimmed by 4 bases and V by 5 bases; bases with no gene match: 8. The CDR3 extends over 15 amino acids. Germline CDR1 and CDR2: MNHEY and SMNVEV (reference sequence). The CDR3 sequence is CASSTPGQGPYGYTF. CDR3 sequence (DNA): TGTGCCAGCAGTACACCGGGACAGGGTCCCTATGGCTACACCTTC.

This clone turned up a few times. V usage is TRBV6-6 and J usage is TRBJ1-2; TRBD1 might be the D (5 bases). The CDR3 sequence is 14 residues long. V gave up 5 bases and J gave up 2 bases, with 12 bases separating them. The germline CDR1 and CDR2 sequences are MNHNY and SVGAGI (reference sequence). The CDR3 sequence is CASSRGRQNYGYTF. The CDR3 coding sequence is TGTGCCAGCAGTCGGGGGAGGCAGAACTATGGCTACACCTTC.

The chain uses TRBV7-2 and TRBJ2-3, with D possibly being TRBD2 (7 bases). Germline V CDR1 and CDR2: SGHTA, FQGNSA. With 2 bases removed from V and 3 bases from J, the gap between germline ends came to 12 bases. The CDR3 runs 15 residues. The CDR3 sequence is CASSLWGGRTDTQYF. CDR3 DNA sequence: TGTGCCAGCAGCTTATGGGGGGGCCGGACAGATACGCAGTATTTT.